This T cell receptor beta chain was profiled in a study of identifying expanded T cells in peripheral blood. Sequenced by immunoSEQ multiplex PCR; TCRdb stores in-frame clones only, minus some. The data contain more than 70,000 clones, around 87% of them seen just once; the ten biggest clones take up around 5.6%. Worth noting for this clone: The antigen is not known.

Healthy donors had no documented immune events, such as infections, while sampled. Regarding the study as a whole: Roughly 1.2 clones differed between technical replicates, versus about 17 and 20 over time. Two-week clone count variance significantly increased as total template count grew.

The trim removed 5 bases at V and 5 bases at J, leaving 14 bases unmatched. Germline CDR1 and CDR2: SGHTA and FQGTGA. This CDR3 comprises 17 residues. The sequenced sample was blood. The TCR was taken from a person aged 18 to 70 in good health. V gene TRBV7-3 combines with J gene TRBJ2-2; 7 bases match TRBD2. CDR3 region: CASSPGGSGMGTGELFF. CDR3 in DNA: TGTGCCAGCAGCCCGGGGGGTTCCGGGATGGGGACCGGGGAGCTGTTTTTT.